The 2 T cell receptor beta chains given below trace back to one sample, sequenced in a study of response to subunit inactivated influenza vaccine. TCRdb recomputed calls from the RT-PCR reads with MiXCR, one row per CDR3 protein. The sample holds about 500,000 distinct CDR3 sequences; roughly 13% are singletons and the top ten take under 15%. The specimen was PBMCs from blood, collected roughly 45 days after vaccination. Receptors were obtained from a man aged 50 or older who received an inactivated influenza vaccine.

In this sample, this clonotype turned up a few times. The CDR3 bases are TGTGCCACCAGTGATAAGACAGATACGCAGTATTTT. It yields the protein CATSDKTDTQYF. V is TRBV24-1 and J is TRBJ2-3; no firm D call. The CDR3 is made up of 12 amino acids. Germline V gene lookup returns CDR1 KGHDR and CDR2 SFDVKD. The V gene lost 3 bases and the J gene lost 3 bases, with 3 bases spanning the gap.

This clonotype was observed a few times. This chain uses TRBV7-9 with TRBJ2-2; the D call may be TRBD1 or TRBD2 (6 bases each). The germline V gene has CDR1 SEHNR and CDR2 FQNEAQ (reference sequence). The CDR3 spans 13 residues. V shed 6 bases and J shed 7 bases, with 12 bases lying between them. CDR3 coding DNA: TGTGCCAGCAGGACGGAGGGGGACGGGGAGCTGTTTTTT. Its protein is CASRTEGDGELFF.